These 7 T cell receptor beta chains came from one sample sequenced in a study of vaccination and CD4 T cells after COVID-19. As for treatment: approximately nine-day PBMC culture with coronavirus spike peptide pools or control peptides (ViraFEST assay). Pre-COVID-19 pandemic sampling (2011-2018) yielded the unexposed donor's CD4+ T cells. Their target antigens are unknown. Scientists ran DNA taken from cultured CD4+ T cells through the Oncomine TCR Beta short-read assay for sequencing. After culture, CD4+ T cells served as the source for genomic DNA extraction. From the PCR reads, TCRdb called clonotypes with MiXCR, one entry per CDR3 protein. The sample lists approximately 9,800 distinct CDR3 sequences, 30% to 40% occurring once. The sequenced sample consisted of CD4+ T cells from blood, cultured in vitro. These receptors originate from a human donor in good health.

This clonotype was recorded a few times. The V gene is TRBV7-2, the J gene TRBJ2-2, with D tentatively TRBD2 (5 bases). Germline CDR1 reads SGHTA; CDR2 reads FQGNSA. There are 15 residues in the CDR3. The V and J ends lost 3 bases and 3 bases respectively, with 11 bases between them. The CDR3 DNA reads TGTGCCAGCAGCTTGTGGGGAGAGCACACCGGGGAGCTGTTTTTT. Translating gives CASSLWGEHTGELFF.

This clonotype was counted a few times. CDR3 amino acids: CASRPQGPEPLHF. For the CDR3, the DNA is TGTGCCAGCAGACCCCAGGGACCGGAGCCCCTCCACTTT. The J gene is TRBJ1-6, the V gene TRBV27; D is perhaps TRBD1 (5 bases). V gave up 6 bases and J gave up 13 bases, with 16 bases separating them. The germline V gene encodes CDR1 MNHEY and CDR2 SMNVEV (reference sequence). This CDR3 comprises 13 residues.

V gene TRBV25-1 combines with J gene TRBJ1-2; D is perhaps TRBD1 (6 bases). This CDR3 region has 14 residues. The V gene lost 6 bases and the J gene lost 4 bases, with 15 bases spanning the gap. The germline V gene encodes CDR1 MGHDK and CDR2 SYGVNS. The CDR3 DNA sequence: TGTGCCAGCAGGCCCCCGGGGGGCGTCTATGGCTACACCTTC. Its translation is CASRPPGGVYGYTF.

This chain links TRBV7-6 with TRBJ2-7, with 9 bases fitting TRBD2. Germline CDR1 and CDR2: SGHVS and FNYEAQ. CDR3 length: 15 residues. With 1 base clipped from V and 2 bases from J, the junction kept 3 bases outside the gene matches. CDR3 sequence (DNA): TGTGCCAGCAGCTTAGGAGCGGGAGGTCCCTACGAGCAGTACTTC. Its protein is CASSLGAGGPYEQYF.

This clonotype has just a few counts. The gene calls are TRBV27 and TRBJ2-2; 9 nucleotides align to TRBD2. Germline V CDR1 and CDR2: MNHEY, SMNVEV (reference sequence). The CDR3 covers 17 residues. The J segment lost 3 bases and the V segment lost 6 bases, leaving 11 bases of the junction unmatched. Here the CDR3 DNA reads TGTGCCAGCAGCGCTCTCAGCGGGAGGAATTACACCGGGGAGCTGTTTTTT. Translating it yields CASSALSGRNYTGELFF.

CDR3 coding DNA: TGCAGTGCCAGGGTGCTAGGGGACCTGTACGAGCAGTACTTC. It encodes CSARVLGDLYEQYF. The chain has TRBV20-1 and TRBJ2-7, with D perhaps being TRBD1 or TRBD2 (5 bases each). V lost 6 bases and J lost 4, with 19 bases in between. From germline, CDR1 is DFQATT and CDR2 SNEGSKA (reference sequence). CDR3 length equals 14 residues.

This clonotype was detected only a few times. This chain connects TRBV20-1 to TRBJ2-7; TRBD2 aligns across 7 bases. Germline V gives CDR1 DFQATT, CDR2 SNEGSKA (reference sequence). The length of the CDR3 is 14 residues. With 6 bases clipped from V and 0 bases from J, the junction kept 8 bases outside the gene matches. CDR3 in amino acids: CSARTSGNSYEQYF. CDR3 nucleotides: TGCAGTGCCAGGACTAGTGGCAACTCCTACGAGCAGTACTTC.